This TCR beta chain is drawn from a study of blood T cells in healthy people across ages. General study points: Across the age range, TCR beta diversity per million T cells fell in a roughly linear way.

With 2 bases removed from V and 5 bases from J, the gap between germline ends came to 15 bases. Per germline, CDR1 DFQATT and CDR2 SNEGSKA (reference sequence). This CDR3 is built from 14 residues. For this clonotype: Its matching antigen is unknown.

Caucasian individuals from Russia who were healthy and aged about 6 to 95 acted as donors. The authors ran a second PCR of about 7 to 11 cycles using a sample-barcoded 5' primer and a J-beta primer mix. TCRdb fed the 5' RACE reads into MiXCR, producing one record per CDR3 protein. Here the sample spans some 930,000 distinct CDR3 sequences, under 35% being singletons. A further study also used this sample, focusing on T cells of mothers and their children. As that study records: The study recruited a few healthy Caucasian mothers and their six children as donors. Once extracted, all RNA went into cDNA synthesis at approximately 1.5 ug per 15 ul.

This rearrangement joins TRBV20-1 to TRBJ2-5, with D unresolved. The source is a woman aged 40 to 50 in good health. The sample taken for sequencing was blood. The CDR3 loop reads CSARIQVFGETQYF. The CDR3 DNA is TGCAGTGCTAGAATTCAGGTTTTCGGGGAGACCCAGTACTTC.